This T cell receptor (beta chain) was documented in a study of T cells after yellow fever vaccination (dated by TCRdb to the late 2010s). At the level of the whole study: The SMART-Seq v4 Ultra Low Input RNA kit was used to prepare libraries from fractions with low cell numbers. Blood was drawn at multiple timepoints before and after primary and secondary immunization, with bulk PBMC replicates and cell subsets isolated. The cohort comprised two healthy male donors, one aged 18 to 30 and one aged 30 to 40 years. Bulk TCR alpha and beta repertoires were sequenced longitudinally to track T-cell clones before and after primary and booster YFV17D yellow fever vaccination.

The reads were generated on an Illumina NovaSeq 6000. TCR cDNA was made using 5'RACE template switching, a step that added a universal primer site and unique molecular identifiers. Priming for cDNA synthesis came from both the TCR alpha and TCR beta constant segments. Two PCR steps were used to amplify libraries, with sample barcodes and sequencing adapters being added in the second step. Sequencing of libraries was performed on Illumina HiSeq 2500 (2x100 bp) or NovaSeq (2x150 bp). The authors' pipeline ran thus. Reads were demultiplexed and collapsed into UMI consensus sequences with MIGEC, and V(D)J alignment was performed with MiXCR. Clonotypes responding to the vaccine were identified with edgeR on replicate PBMC samples, with the criteria of FDR below 0.01 and a log2 fold change above 5 up to day 15. CD4 or CD8 identity was assigned to each bulk clonotype according to whether the clonotype was present at higher abundance in the sequenced CD4 repertoire or the sequenced CD8 repertoire. In TCRdb, the public reads were trimmed at Q25 with fastp and aligned with MiXCR, with productive beta chains retained. Each entry is one CDR3 protein sequence, shown with its most common DNA and genes. These V and J calls are TCRdb output, not the study's own analysis. A total of under 500,000 distinct CDR3 sequences appear in this sample, about 17% of them only once. The biggest ten clones account for 15% to 20% of the sample.

The paper's findings and limits, for the study overall: After the booster, most clones that had expanded after primary vaccination were detected again (around 96% of CD4 and 70% to 90% of CD8), suggesting broad maintenance of memory. A small share of clonotypes occurred in both CD4 and CD8 compartments, likely arising from convergent recombination. Computational filtering was required because FACS-sorted repertoires could contain abundant contaminating clonotypes from the bulk population. Compared with the primary T-cell response, the secondary T-cell response was faster but weaker, reaching its peak on day 5 rather than on day 15. Only a couple of donors were included in the study, so the extent to which the findings can be generalized is limited.

Taken with the paper, the label for treatment or condition translates to: live attenuated yellow fever vaccine strain. At each blood-draw timepoint, two biological replicates of bulk PBMCs were obtained. A standard Ficoll-Paque protocol was used to isolate PBMCs from peripheral blood. TriZol was used to extract RNA from bulk PBMCs, from CD4 and CD8 fractions, and from dextramer-positive and dextramer-negative fractions. Concerning this clonotype: What antigen it recognizes has not been identified. Per-base quality was not reported, and no clone a single base away is much larger than it.

From a lookup of the germline V gene, CDR1 and CDR2 are SGHRS and YFSETQ. V lost 4 bases and J lost 7 bases, and the count of bases not matched to a germline gene is 11. Spanning cysteine to phenylalanine, the CDR3 consists of 15 amino acids. Kept here is only the CDR3 DNA, which spans 45 bases and is read in frame from base 1. The sequencing here drew on PBMCs, taken before the yellow fever booster vaccination. This receptor chain uses TRBV5-1 and TRBJ2-1; TRBD1 aligns with 7 central bases. This TCR was sampled from a man between 18 and 35 years old who received the YFV17D yellow fever vaccine. The nucleotide sequence reads TGCGCCAGCAGCCCACAGGGGTCCAGGGGGAATGAGCAGTTCTTC. It translates as CASSPQGSRGNEQFF. The reference TRBV5-1 and TRBJ2-1 proteins fill in what lies around the CDR3, so the full variable domain reads KAGVTQTPRYLIKTRGQQVTLSCSPISGHRSVSWYQQTPGQGLQFLFEYFSETQRNKGNFPGRFSGRQFSNSRSEMNVSTLELGDSALYLCASSPQGSRGNEQFFGPGTRLTVL.